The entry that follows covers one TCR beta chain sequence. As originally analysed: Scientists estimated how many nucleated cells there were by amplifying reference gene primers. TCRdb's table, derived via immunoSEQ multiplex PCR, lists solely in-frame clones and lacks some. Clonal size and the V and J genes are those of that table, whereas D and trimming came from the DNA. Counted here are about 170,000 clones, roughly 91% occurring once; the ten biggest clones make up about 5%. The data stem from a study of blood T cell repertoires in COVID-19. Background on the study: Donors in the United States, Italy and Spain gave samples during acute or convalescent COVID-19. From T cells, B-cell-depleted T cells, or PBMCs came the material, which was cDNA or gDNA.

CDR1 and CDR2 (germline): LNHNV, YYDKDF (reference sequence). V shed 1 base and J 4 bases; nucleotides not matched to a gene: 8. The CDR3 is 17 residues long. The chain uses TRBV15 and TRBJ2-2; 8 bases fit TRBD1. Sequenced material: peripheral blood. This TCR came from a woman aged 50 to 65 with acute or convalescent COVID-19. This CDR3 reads CATSRVDRGGRTGELFF. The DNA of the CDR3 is TGTGCCACCAGCAGAGTCGACAGGGGCGGCCGCACCGGGGAGCTGTTTTTT.